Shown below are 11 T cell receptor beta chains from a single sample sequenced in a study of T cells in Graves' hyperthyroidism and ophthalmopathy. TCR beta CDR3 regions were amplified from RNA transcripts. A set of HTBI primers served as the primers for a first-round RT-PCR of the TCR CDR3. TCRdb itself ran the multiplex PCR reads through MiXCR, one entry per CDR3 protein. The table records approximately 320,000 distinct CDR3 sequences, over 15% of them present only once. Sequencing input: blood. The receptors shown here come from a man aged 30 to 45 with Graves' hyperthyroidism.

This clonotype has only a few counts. The CDR3 coding sequence is TGTGCCAGTAGTATTTGGAGGGGCGAGCAGTACTTC. Protein sequence: CASSIWRGEQYF. This chain joins TRBV19 and TRBJ2-7; perhaps TRBD2 as D (6 bases). This CDR3 is 12 amino acids long. V lost 3 bases to trimming and J lost 6 bases, with 9 bases between them. Germline values: CDR1 LNHDA, CDR2 SQIVND (reference sequence).

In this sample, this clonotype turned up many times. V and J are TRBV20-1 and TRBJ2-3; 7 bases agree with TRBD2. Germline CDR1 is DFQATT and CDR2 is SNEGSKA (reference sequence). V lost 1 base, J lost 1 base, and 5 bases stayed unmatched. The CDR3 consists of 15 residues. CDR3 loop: CSARGTSGGTDTQYF. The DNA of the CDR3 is TGCAGTGCTAGAGGGACTAGTGGGGGCACAGATACGCAGTATTTT.

The CDR3 sequence is CASSGGLAVDTQYF. The CDR3 nucleotides are TGTGCCAGCAGTGGTGGTTTAGCTGTGGATACGCAGTATTTT. The chain has TRBV6-1 and TRBJ2-3, with unresolved D. Germline lookup yields CDR1 MNHNS and CDR2 SASEGT. This CDR3 contains 14 residues. The germline V and J ends were trimmed by 4 bases and 6 bases, with 14 bases remaining between them.

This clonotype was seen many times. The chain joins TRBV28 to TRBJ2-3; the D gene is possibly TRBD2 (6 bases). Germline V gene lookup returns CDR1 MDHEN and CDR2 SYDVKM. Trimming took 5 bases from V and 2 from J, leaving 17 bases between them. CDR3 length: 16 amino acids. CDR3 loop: CASSRERVDNTDTQYF. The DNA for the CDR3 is TGTGCCAGCAGTAGGGAGCGGGTTGACAACACAGATACGCAGTATTTT. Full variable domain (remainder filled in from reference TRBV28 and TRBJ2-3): DVKVTQSSRYLVKRTGEKVFLECVQDMDHENMFWYRQDPGLGLRLIYFSYDVKMKEKGDIPEGYSVSREKKERFSLILESASTNQTSMYLCASSRERVDNTDTQYFGPGTRLTVL.

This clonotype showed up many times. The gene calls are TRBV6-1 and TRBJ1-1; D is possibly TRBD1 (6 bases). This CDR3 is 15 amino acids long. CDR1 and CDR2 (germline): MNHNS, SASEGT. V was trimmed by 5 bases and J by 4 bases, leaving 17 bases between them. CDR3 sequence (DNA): TGTGCCAGCAGTCCCTACAGGGACCCAGGCACTGAAGCTTTCTTT. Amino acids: CASSPYRDPGTEAFF.

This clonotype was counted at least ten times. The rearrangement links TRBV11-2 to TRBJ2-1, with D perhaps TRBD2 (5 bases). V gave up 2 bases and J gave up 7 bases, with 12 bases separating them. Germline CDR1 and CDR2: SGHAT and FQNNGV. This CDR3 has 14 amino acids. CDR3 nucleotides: TGTGCCAGCAGCTTACGGCTAGCCCAAAATGAGCAGTTCTTC. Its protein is CASSLRLAQNEQFF.

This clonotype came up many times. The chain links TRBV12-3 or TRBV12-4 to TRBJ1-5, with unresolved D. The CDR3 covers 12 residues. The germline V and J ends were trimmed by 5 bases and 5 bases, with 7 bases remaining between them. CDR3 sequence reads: CASSPGDQPQHF. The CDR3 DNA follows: TGTGCCAGCAGTCCCGGGGATCAGCCCCAGCATTTT.

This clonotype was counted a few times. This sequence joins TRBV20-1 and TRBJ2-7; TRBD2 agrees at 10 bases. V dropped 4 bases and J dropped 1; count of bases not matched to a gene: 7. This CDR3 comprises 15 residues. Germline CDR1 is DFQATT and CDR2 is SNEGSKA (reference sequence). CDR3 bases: TGCAGTGCTAAGACTAGCGGGCGGACTTCCTACGAGCAGTACTTC. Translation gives CSAKTSGRTSYEQYF.

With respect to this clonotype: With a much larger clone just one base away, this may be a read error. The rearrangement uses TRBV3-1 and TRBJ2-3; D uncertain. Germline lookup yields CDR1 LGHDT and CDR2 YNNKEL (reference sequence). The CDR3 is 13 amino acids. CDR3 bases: TGTGCCGGCAGCCAAGGAGTGGGAGATACGCAGTATTTT. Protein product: CAGSQGVGDTQYF.

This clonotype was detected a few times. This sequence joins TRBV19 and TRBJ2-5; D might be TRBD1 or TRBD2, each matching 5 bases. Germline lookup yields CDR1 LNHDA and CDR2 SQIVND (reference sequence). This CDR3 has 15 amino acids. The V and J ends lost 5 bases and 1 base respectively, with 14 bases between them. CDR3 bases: TGTGCCAGTAGTCTGGGAAGAGGGACCCAAGAGACCCAGTACTTC. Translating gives CASSLGRGTQETQYF. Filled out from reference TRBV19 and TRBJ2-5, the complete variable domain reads DGGITQSPKYLFRKEGQNVTLSCEQNLNHDAMYWYRQDPGQGLRLIYYSQIVNDFQKGDIAEGYSVSREKKESFPLTVTSAQKNPTAFYLCASSLGRGTQETQYFGPGTRLLVL.

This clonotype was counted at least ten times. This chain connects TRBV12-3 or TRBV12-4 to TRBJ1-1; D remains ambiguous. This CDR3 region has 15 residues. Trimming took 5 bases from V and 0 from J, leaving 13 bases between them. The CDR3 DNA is TGTGCCAGCAGTGCCGACGGAGACATGAACACTGAAGCTTTCTTT. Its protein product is CASSADGDMNTEAFF.